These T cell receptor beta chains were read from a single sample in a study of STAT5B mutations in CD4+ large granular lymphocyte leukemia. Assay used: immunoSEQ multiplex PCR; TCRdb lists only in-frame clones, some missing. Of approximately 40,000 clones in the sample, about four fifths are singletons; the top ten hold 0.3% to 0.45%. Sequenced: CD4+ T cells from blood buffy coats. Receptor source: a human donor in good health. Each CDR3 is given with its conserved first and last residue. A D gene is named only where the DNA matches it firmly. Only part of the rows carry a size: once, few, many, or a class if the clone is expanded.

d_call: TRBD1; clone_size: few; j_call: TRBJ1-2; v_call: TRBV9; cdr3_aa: CASSVQRQGMTF; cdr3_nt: TGTGCCAGCAGCGTGCAAAGACAGGGTATGACCTTC
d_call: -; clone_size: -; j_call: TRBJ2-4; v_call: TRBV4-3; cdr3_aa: CASSQDVAKNIQYF; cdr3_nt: TGCGCCAGCAGCCAAGATGTAGCCAAAAACATTCAGTACTTC
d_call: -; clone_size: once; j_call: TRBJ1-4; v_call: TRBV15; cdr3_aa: CATSRDPEGKLFF; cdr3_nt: TGTGCCACCAGCAGAGATCCGGAGGGAAAACTGTTTTTT
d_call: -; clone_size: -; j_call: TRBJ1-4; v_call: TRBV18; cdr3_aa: CASSRNRVSANEKLFF; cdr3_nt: TGTGCCAGCTCACGCAACCGGGTCTCTGCTAATGAAAAACTGTTTTTT
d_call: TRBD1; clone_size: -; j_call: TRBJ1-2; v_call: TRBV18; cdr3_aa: CASTQGANWGYTF; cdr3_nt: TGTGCCAGCACACAGGGGGCGAATTGGGGCTACACCTTC
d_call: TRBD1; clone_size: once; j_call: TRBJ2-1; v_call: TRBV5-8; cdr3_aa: CASSLSDRVYHEQFF; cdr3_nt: TGTGCCAGCAGCTTGTCGGACAGGGTATATCATGAGCAGTTCTTC
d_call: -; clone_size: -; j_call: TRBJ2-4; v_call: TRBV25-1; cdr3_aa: CASSERPWGRGDIQYF; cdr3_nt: TGTGCCAGCAGTGAACGACCCTGGGGCAGGGGGGACATTCAGTACTTC
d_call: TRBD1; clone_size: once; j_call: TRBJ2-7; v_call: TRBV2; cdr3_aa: CASSGTGYRDRGTGEQYF; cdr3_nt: TGTGCCAGCAGTGGAACTGGGTACCGGGACAGGGGGACGGGCGAGCAGTACTTC
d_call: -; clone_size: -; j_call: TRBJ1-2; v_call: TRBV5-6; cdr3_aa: CASSRGRNGYTF; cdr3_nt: TGTGCCAGCAGCCGGGGGCGGAATGGCTACACCTTC
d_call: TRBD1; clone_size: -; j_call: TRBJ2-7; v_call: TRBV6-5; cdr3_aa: CASSYSDGTGSHEQYF; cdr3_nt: TGTGCCAGCAGTTACTCGGATGGGACAGGGTCCCACGAGCAGTACTTC
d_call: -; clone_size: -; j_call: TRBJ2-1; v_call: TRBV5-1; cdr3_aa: CASSEDGMSYNEQFF; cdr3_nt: TGCGCCAGCAGCGAGGATGGGATGTCCTACAATGAGCAGTTCTTC
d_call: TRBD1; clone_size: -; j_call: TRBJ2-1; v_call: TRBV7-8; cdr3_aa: CASSLEWTGSYNEQFF; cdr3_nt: TGTGCCAGCAGCCTAGAATGGACAGGATCCTACAATGAGCAGTTCTTC
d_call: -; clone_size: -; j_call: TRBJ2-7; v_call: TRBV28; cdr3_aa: CASSSPQAEGDEQYF; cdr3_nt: TGTGCCAGCAGTTCCCCGCAAGCGGAAGGGGACGAGCAGTACTTC
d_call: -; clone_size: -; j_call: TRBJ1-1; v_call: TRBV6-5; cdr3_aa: CASSSGWKPEAFF; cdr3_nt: TGTGCCAGCAGTTCAGGGTGGAAGCCTGAAGCTTTCTTT
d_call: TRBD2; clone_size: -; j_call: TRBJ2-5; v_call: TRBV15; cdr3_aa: CATSRETSGYETQYF; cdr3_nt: TGTGCCACCAGCAGAGAGACTAGCGGGTATGAGACCCAGTACTTC
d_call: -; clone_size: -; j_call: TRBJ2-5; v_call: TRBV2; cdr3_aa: CASIGRKETQYF; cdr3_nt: TGTGCCAGCATTGGGCGGAAAGAGACCCAGTACTTC
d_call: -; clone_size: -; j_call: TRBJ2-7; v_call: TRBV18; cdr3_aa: CASSPLEQSGYEQYF; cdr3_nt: TGTGCCAGCTCACCCCTGGAGCAGTCGGGTTACGAGCAGTACTTC
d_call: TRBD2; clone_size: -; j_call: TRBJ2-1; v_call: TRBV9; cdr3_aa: CAGSRSGTSGYNEQFF; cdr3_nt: TGTGCCGGCAGCAGGTCTGGAACTAGCGGATACAATGAGCAGTTCTTC
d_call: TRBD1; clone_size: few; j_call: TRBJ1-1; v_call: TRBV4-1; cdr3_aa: CASSDRGLGTEAFF; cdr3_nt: TGCGCCAGCAGTGACAGGGGTTTGGGCACTGAAGCTTTCTTT
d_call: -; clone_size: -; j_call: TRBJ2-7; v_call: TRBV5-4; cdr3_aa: CASSLDGLSYEQYF; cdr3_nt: TGTGCCAGCAGCCTGGACGGCTTGTCCTACGAGCAGTACTTC
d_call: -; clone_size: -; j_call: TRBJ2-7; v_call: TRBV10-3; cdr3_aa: CAISVTGSYEQYF; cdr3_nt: TGTGCCATCAGTGTAACAGGCTCCTACGAGCAGTACTTC
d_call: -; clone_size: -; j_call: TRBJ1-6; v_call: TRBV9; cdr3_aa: CASSDREGSPLHF; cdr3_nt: TGTGCCAGCAGCGACAGGGAAGGATCACCCCTCCACTTT
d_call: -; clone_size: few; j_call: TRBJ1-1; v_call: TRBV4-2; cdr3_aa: CASSHGTQNTEAFF; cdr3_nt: TGTGCCAGCAGCCACGGGACACAGAACACTGAAGCTTTCTTT
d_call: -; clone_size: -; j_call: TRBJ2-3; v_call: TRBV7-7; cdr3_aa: CASSEGLSTDTQYF; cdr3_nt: TGTGCCAGCTCAGAGGGTCTTAGCACAGATACGCAGTATTTT
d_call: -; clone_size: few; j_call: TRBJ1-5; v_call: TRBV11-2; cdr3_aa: CASSLGEEQPQHF; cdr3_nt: TGTGCCAGCAGCTTGGGCGAGGAGCAGCCCCAGCATTTT
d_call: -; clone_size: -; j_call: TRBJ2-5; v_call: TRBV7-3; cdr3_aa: CASSFAAGGTQYF; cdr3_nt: TGTGCCAGCAGCTTTGCAGCGGGTGGGACCCAGTACTTC
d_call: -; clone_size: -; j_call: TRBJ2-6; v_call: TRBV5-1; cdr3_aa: CASSLRTGANVLTF; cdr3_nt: TGCGCCAGCAGCTTGAGGACTGGGGCCAACGTCCTGACTTTC
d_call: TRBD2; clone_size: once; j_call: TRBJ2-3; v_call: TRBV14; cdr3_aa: CASSQPGLAGSTDTQYF; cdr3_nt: TGTGCCAGCAGCCAGCCGGGACTAGCGGGTAGCACAGATACGCAGTATTTT
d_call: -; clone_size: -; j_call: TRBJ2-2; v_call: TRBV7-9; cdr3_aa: CASSQSLMGELFF; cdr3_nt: TGTGCCAGCAGTCAATCTCTGATGGGGGAGCTGTTTTTT
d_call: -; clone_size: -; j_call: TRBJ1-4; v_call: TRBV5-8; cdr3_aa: CASSQGQINEKLFF; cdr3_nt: TGTGCCAGCAGCCAAGGACAGATTAATGAAAAACTGTTTTTT
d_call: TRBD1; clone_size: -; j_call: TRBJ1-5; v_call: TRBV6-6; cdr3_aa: CASTQGTEGNQPQHF; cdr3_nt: TGTGCCAGCACTCAGGGGACAGAGGGCAATCAGCCCCAGCATTTT
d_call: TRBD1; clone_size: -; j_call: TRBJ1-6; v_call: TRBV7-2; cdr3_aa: CASSFLDRGNSPLHF; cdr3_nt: TGTGCCAGCAGCTTTTTGGACAGGGGTAATTCACCCCTCCACTTT
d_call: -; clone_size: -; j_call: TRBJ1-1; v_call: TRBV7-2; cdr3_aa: CASSSGRGPEAFF; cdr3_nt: TGTGCCAGCAGCTCAGGCAGGGGACCTGAAGCTTTCTTT
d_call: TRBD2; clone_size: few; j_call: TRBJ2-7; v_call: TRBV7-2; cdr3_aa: CASSLGTSVAYEQYF; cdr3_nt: TGTGCCAGCAGCTTAGGGACTAGCGTCGCCTACGAGCAGTACTTC
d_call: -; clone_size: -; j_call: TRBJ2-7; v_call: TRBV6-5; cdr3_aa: CASSYSDSYEQYF; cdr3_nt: TGTGCCAGCAGTTACTCAGACTCCTACGAGCAGTACTTC
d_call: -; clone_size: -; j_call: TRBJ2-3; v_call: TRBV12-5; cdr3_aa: CASVEMDTQYF; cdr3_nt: TGTGCTAGTGTCGAGATGGATACGCAGTATTTT
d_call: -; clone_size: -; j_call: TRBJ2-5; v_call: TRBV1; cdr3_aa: CTSSQESLAGGQETQYF; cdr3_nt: TGCACCAGCAGCCAAGAGTCGCTAGCGGGGGGCCAAGAGACCCAGTACTTC
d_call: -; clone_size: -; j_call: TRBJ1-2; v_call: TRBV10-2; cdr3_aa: CASRSQTVPNYGYTF; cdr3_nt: TGCGCCAGCAGGAGTCAGACAGTCCCTAACTATGGCTACACCTTC
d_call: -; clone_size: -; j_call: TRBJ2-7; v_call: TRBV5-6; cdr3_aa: CASSWKNPGIFYEQYF; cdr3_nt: TGTGCCAGCAGCTGGAAAAATCCGGGAATCTTCTACGAGCAGTACTTC
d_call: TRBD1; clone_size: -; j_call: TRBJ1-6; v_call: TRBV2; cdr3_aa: CASTPGDRVNSPLHF; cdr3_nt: TGTGCCAGCACCCCCGGGGACAGGGTCAATTCACCCCTCCACTTT
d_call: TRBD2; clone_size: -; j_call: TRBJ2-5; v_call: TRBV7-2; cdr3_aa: CASSSRTSAQETQYF; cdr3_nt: TGTGCCAGCAGCTCCCGGACTAGCGCACAAGAGACCCAGTACTTC
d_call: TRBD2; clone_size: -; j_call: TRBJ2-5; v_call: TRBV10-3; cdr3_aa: CAISESIIAGAIEQYF; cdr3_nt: TGTGCCATCAGTGAGTCGATAATAGCGGGAGCGATAGAGCAGTACTTC
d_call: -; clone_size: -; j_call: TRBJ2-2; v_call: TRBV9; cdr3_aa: CASSVGGQNTGELFF; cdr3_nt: TGTGCCAGCAGCGTAGGGGGACAGAACACCGGGGAGCTGTTTTTT
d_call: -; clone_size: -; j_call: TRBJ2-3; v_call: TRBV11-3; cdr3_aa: CASSLGTGGDTQYF; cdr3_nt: TGTGCCAGCAGCTTAGGGACAGGAGGGGATACGCAGTATTTT
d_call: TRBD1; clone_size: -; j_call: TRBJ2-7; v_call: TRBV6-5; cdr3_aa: CASSYDRGSYEQYF; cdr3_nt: TGTGCCAGCAGTTACGACAGGGGGTCCTACGAGCAGTACTTC
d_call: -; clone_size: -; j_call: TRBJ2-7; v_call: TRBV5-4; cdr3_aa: CASSLGPAASEQYF; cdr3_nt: TGTGCCAGCAGCTTGGGACCAGCAGCCAGCGAGCAGTACTTC
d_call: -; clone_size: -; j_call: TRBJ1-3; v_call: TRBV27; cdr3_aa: CASSAGRGSGNTIYF; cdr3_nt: TGTGCCAGCAGTGCAGGGAGGGGATCTGGAAACACCATATATTTT
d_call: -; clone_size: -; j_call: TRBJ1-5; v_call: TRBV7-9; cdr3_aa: CASSVNPGGVADQPQHF; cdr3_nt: TGTGCCAGCAGCGTCAACCCTGGGGGGGTGGCTGATCAGCCCCAGCATTTT
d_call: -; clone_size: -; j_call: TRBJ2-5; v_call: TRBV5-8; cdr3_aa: CASSRVRKVGQETQYF; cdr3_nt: TGTGCCAGCAGCAGAGTACGCAAAGTAGGCCAAGAGACCCAGTACTTC
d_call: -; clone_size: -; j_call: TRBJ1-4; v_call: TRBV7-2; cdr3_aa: CASNPTTLDEKLFF; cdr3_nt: TGTGCCAGCAACCCTACCACCTTGGACGAAAAACTGTTTTTT
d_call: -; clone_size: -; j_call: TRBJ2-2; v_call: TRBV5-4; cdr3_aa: CASSLAQGRSTGELFF; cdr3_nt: TGTGCCAGCAGCTTGGCCCAAGGACGAAGCACCGGGGAGCTGTTTTTT